This T cell receptor beta chain was sequenced in a study of CD8+ T cells in alopecia areata. Study results and caveats: Normal scalp had lower clonality than lesional scalp, with alopecia totalis/universalis lesions showing this most strongly. Besides other cells, scalp samples also yield sequences of resident alphabeta T cells from normal skin. Shared TCR sequences were less clear between patients than in mice, possibly partly from HLA diversity.

This clone was detected a few times. Its antigen is unknown. In each case, RNA was isolated and then reverse transcribed into cDNA as the sequencing template. The protocol was immunoSEQ multiplex PCR, while the TCRdb copy is restricted to in-frame clones and leaves out a portion. The sample shows about 200,000 clones, roughly three fifths of them seen only once. There are 16 residues in the CDR3. Between the trimmed V and J ends, which lost 4 bases and 3 bases, there was a span of 16 bases. CDR1 and CDR2 (germline): MGHRA, YSYEKL. Input material: CD8+ T cells sorted from blood. This TCR was recovered from a human donor in good health. The chain is built from TRBV4-1 and TRBJ2-4; weak D call: TRBD2 (7 bases). CDR3 in amino acids: CASSPLGGGGKNIQYF. CDR3 nucleotides: TGCGCCAGCAGCCCCCTAGGGGGAGGGGGCAAAAACATTCAGTACTTC.